These 22 T cell receptor beta chains were sequenced from one sample in a study of cytomegalovirus exposure and HLA in healthy donors. PCR employed 60 Vbeta and 13 Jbeta primers. The protocol was immunoSEQ multiplex PCR, while the TCRdb copy is restricted to in-frame clones and leaves out a portion. The sample contains more than 110,000 clones, around 10% of which appear only once. The material sequenced was PBMCs. The source is a man aged 50-60 years in good health and CMV-seronegative.

V usage is TRBV11-2 and J usage is TRBJ1-1; D unclear. CDR3 size: 14 residues. V was pared by 1 base and J by 1 base, with 7 bases between. Germline V lookup: CDR1 SGHAT, CDR2 FQNNGV. The CDR3 DNA follows: TGTGCCAGCAGCTTAGGTGGCGGGAACACTGAAGCTTTCTTT. This encodes CASSLGGGNTEAFF.

The chain couples TRBV5-4 to TRBJ2-2; the match to TRBD2 covers 9 bases. The V segment lost 10 bases and the J segment 6 bases; nucleotides outside the gene matches: 10. The CDR3 covers 14 residues. The germline V gene has CDR1 SGHNT and CDR2 YYREEE (reference sequence). The CDR3 here is CAGIAGAEAGELFF. CDR3 bases: TGTGCCGGCATAGCGGGAGCTGAGGCCGGGGAGCTGTTTTTT.

This clone has just a few counts. The rearrangement joins TRBV19 to TRBJ2-2; D may be TRBD2 (6 bases). The germline V gene encodes CDR1 LNHDA and CDR2 SQIVND (reference sequence). Trimming took 5 bases from V and 3 from J, leaving 13 bases between them. The CDR3 has 15 residues. The CDR3 coding sequence is TGTGCCAGTAGTCCAAGGAGGGGCGACACCGGGGAGCTGTTTTTT. It encodes CASSPRRGDTGELFF.

There are a few counts of this clone. The CDR3 loop is CASRLLTDFTDTQYF. The CDR3 DNA reads TGTGCCAGCAGGTTACTAACAGATTTCACAGATACGCAGTATTTT. The genes are TRBV13 and TRBJ2-3; D is undetermined. CDR1 and CDR2 from the germline V gene are PRHDT and FYEKMQ (reference sequence). The CDR3 contains 15 residues. Trimming took off 6 bases at V and 2 bases at J, with 15 bases between the two ends.

The chain combines TRBV5-1 with TRBJ2-5; D is unresolved. The CDR3 contains 13 residues. Germline V CDR1 and CDR2: SGHRS, YFSETQ. V gave up 0 bases and J gave up 9 bases, with 12 bases separating them. The DNA for the CDR3 is TGCGCCAGCAGCTTGGCTCCGGAGAGGTCCCAGTACTTC. Its protein is CASSLAPERSQYF.

This clone was detected a few times. The junction shows a germline mismatch at one end, possibly a read error. The chain uses TRBV5-8 and TRBJ1-2; D ambiguous. Germline assignment: CDR1 SGHTS and CDR2 YDEGEE. This CDR3 is built from 15 residues. The CDR3 is CASSPGFSGNYGYPF. CDR3 in DNA: TGTGCCAGCAGCCCCGGATTTTCGGGGAACTATGGCTACCCCTTC.

The chain joins TRBV30 to TRBJ2-3, with D possibly being TRBD2 (5 bases). The CDR3 sequence is 14 residues long. The germline CDR1 and CDR2 sequences are GTSNPN and SVGIG (reference sequence). V lost 3 bases to trimming and J lost 1 base, with 11 bases between them. Here the CDR3 DNA reads TGTGCCTGGAGGTCGGAGGCGGGCACAGATACGCAGTATTTT. Its translation is CAWRSEAGTDTQYF.

The chain couples TRBV4-2 to TRBJ1-1, with 8 bases matching TRBD1. The germline V gene has CDR1 LGHNA and CDR2 YNFKEQ. V was clipped by 0 bases and J by 0 bases; unmatched bases: 6. The CDR3 runs 17 residues. The CDR3 coding sequence is TGTGCCAGCAGCCAAGATCTGACAGGGGCCCTGAACACTGAAGCTTTCTTT. It translates to CASSQDLTGALNTEAFF.

The gene calls are TRBV7-8 and TRBJ2-3; TRBD1 agrees at 10 bases. Trimming cost V 4 bases and J 5 bases; bases outside gene matches: 9. Germline V lookup: CDR1 SGHVS, CDR2 FQNEAQ. The CDR3 extends over 16 amino acids. The DNA of the CDR3 is TGTGCCAGCAGCTCTCAAGCGGGACAGGGGAGAGATACGCAGTATTTT. Translated: CASSSQAGQGRDTQYF.

This clone was counted between two and nine times. This sequence joins TRBV28 and TRBJ1-2, with TRBD1 identical over 9 bases. Trimming at V came to 5 bases and at J to 3 bases, leaving 7 bases not matched to a gene. The CDR3 sequence is 15 residues long. From germline, CDR1 is MDHEN and CDR2 SYDVKM. CDR3 amino acids: CASSPRGQGDYGYTF. The DNA of the CDR3 is TGTGCCAGCAGTCCCCGGGGACAGGGTGACTATGGCTACACCTTC.

There are a few counts of this clone. The chain combines TRBV30 with TRBJ1-2; possible D gene TRBD1, 5 bases. CDR1 is GTSNPN and CDR2 is SVGIG in the germline V gene (reference sequence). This CDR3 has 12 amino acids. V was clipped by 8 bases and J by 7 bases, with 17 bases between them. The CDR3 loop is CAGRGTAGGYTF. The CDR3 coding sequence is TGTGCCGGGCGGGGCACGGCGGGTGGCTACACCTTC. Full variable domain (missing parts from reference TRBV30 and TRBJ1-2): SQTIHQWPATLVQPVGSPLSLECTVEGTSNPNLYWYRQAAGRGLQLLFYSVGIGQISSEVPQNLSASRPQDRQFILSSKKLLLSDSGFYLCAGRGTAGGYTFGSGTRLTVV.

This clone has a handful of counts. The J gene is TRBJ2-7, the V gene TRBV28; 8 bases line up with TRBD1. V lost 7 bases to trimming and J lost 2 bases; unmatched junction nucleotides: 7. CDR1 MDHEN and CDR2 SYDVKM come from the germline V gene. The CDR3 extends over 14 amino acids. The CDR3 here is CASTDRTGTYEQYF. In DNA, the CDR3 is TGTGCCAGCACGGACCGGACAGGGACCTACGAGCAGTACTTC.

Details on this clone: This may come from a read error, since a much larger clone is one base off. CDR3 amino acids: CASRGTSTDTQYF. The CDR3 bases are TGTGCCAGCAGGGGGACTAGCACAGATACGCAGTATTTT. The chain recombines TRBV5-6 with TRBJ2-3; a possible D gene is TRBD2 (6 bases). CDR1 SGHDT and CDR2 YYEEEE come from the germline V gene. This CDR3 spans 13 amino acids. V shed 5 bases and J shed 0 bases, with 7 bases lying between them.

The chain couples TRBV29-1 to TRBJ1-5; D possibly corresponds to TRBD1 (5 bases). Germline V gives CDR1 SQVTM, CDR2 ANQGSEA. The V end was cut by 4 bases, the J end by 9 bases, with 16 bases between. This CDR3 is built from 13 residues. The CDR3 loop is CSVGGEDERPQHF. CDR3 nucleotides: TGCAGCGTTGGGGGCGAGGACGAAAGGCCCCAGCATTTT.

V usage is TRBV7-2 and J usage is TRBJ2-2, with 10 bases identical to TRBD2. The CDR3 runs 16 residues. CDR1 SGHTA and CDR2 FQGNSA come from the germline V gene. With 5 bases clipped from V and 4 bases from J, the junction kept 7 bases outside the gene matches. The CDR3 region is CASSPSGGRVTGELFF. In DNA, the CDR3 is TGTGCCAGCAGCCCTAGCGGGGGTAGGGTCACCGGGGAGCTGTTTTTT.

The table lists this clone with a few counts. V usage is TRBV30 and J usage is TRBJ2-7; 8 bases are shared with TRBD1. Germline V lookup: CDR1 GTSNPN, CDR2 SVGIG (reference sequence). J was trimmed by 0 bases and V by 3 bases; bases with no gene match: 1. CDR3 length: 13 residues. The CDR3 spells CAWRQGVSYEQYF. The CDR3, as DNA: TGTGCCTGGAGACAGGGGGTCTCCTACGAGCAGTACTTC.

This sequence joins TRBV28 and TRBJ2-7; TRBD2 aligns across 8 bases. This CDR3 has 22 residues. Trimming removed 2 bases from V and 0 bases from J; junction bases left unmatched: 24. Germline loops: CDR1 MDHEN, CDR2 SYDVKM. CDR3 sequence reads: CASSLAVGKGTSESKSSYEQYF. The CDR3 nucleotides read TGTGCCAGCAGTTTAGCCGTGGGGAAGGGGACTAGTGAATCGAAAAGCTCCTACGAGCAGTACTTC. Filled out from reference TRBV28 and TRBJ2-7, the complete variable domain reads DVKVTQSSRYLVKRTGEKVFLECVQDMDHENMFWYRQDPGLGLRLIYFSYDVKMKEKGDIPEGYSVSREKKERFSLILESASTNQTSMYLCASSLAVGKGTSESKSSYEQYFGPGTRLTVT.

This clone was detected only a few times. The chain links TRBV9 to TRBJ2-1; tentatively, D is TRBD2 (5 bases). Trimming pared 0 bases from V and 2 bases from J, leaving 9 bases between. Germline CDR1 SGDLS, CDR2 YYNGEE. CDR3 size: 15 residues. CDR3 DNA: TGTGCCAGCAGCGTAGAAGGGAGCACCTACAATGAGCAGTTCTTC. Its protein is CASSVEGSTYNEQFF.

Comment on this clone: Given a much more abundant clone one base away, this may be a read error. The V call is TRBV7-6, the J call TRBJ2-5; 8 bases match TRBD2. The J call may be mistaken, given a closer DNA end match to TRBJ2-7. Looked up from germline, CDR1 is SGHVS and CDR2 is FNYEAQ. The CDR3 length is 15 residues. The CDR3 DNA is TGTGCCAGCAGCCCAGGGGCTAGCGGGCGCTACGAGCAGTACTTC. Residues: CASSPGASGRYEQYF.

This clone has only a few counts. This specimen includes other DNA sequences encoding the same CDR3. The chain has TRBV30 and TRBJ1-1; 8 nucleotides align to TRBD1. This CDR3 is 14 amino acids long. The germline V gene encodes CDR1 GTSNPN and CDR2 SVGIG (reference sequence). V was pared by 0 bases and J by 3 bases, with 3 bases of the junction left unmatched. This CDR3 is CAWSVTGGDTEAFF. In nucleotides, the CDR3 is TGTGCCTGGAGTGTTACAGGGGGTGACACTGAAGCTTTCTTT.

V gene TRBV18 combines with J gene TRBJ1-6; D is uncertain. Trimming cost V 0 bases and J 4 bases, with 16 bases left between them. The CDR3 is 18 residues long. CDR1 is KGHSH and CDR2 is LQKENI in the germline V gene. The CDR3 bases are TGTGCCAGCTCACCACCGAGGGTAGCCCCCTCTTATAATTCACCCCTCCACTTT. This gives the protein CASSPPRVAPSYNSPLHF.

The J gene is TRBJ2-1, the V gene TRBV5-1; 7 bases are a match to TRBD2. V shed 0 bases and J 7 bases; nucleotides not matched to a gene: 7. Germline V gene data show CDR1 as SGHRS and CDR2 as YFSETQ. The CDR3 covers 15 residues. The CDR3 loop reads CASSLEFAGENEQFF. CDR3 sequence (DNA): TGCGCCAGCAGCTTGGAGTTCGCGGGAGAGAATGAGCAGTTCTTC.